This T cell receptor (beta chain) was found in a study of identical twins. This clonotype was counted at least ten times. Its specificity is unknown. Regarding the study as a whole: Abundant cord blood beta clonotypes carried fewer insertions; memory repertoires showed none. Conclusions relied on cross-sectional statistical analysis, not following the same donors.

A single record per CDR3 protein comes from TCRdb applying MiXCR to the 5' RACE reads. The table records around 220,000 distinct CDR3 sequences, over 9.5% of them present only once. Trimming pared 6 bases from V and 2 bases from J, leaving 20 bases between. The CDR3 has 15 residues. Germline CDR1 and CDR2: DFQATT and SNEGSKA (reference sequence). With no exceptions, donors were healthy Caucasians. This sequence originates from a man in his fifties in good health. V is TRBV20-1 and J is TRBJ2-7, with unresolved D. Sample: memory T cells sorted from blood. CDR3 DNA: TGCAGTGCCAATAGGGCCGGGTTCCCGGCCTACGAGCAGTACTTC. Translating gives CSANRAGFPAYEQYF.